A single sample is the source of the 22 T cell receptor beta chains below, sequenced in a study of monozygotic twins with inflammatory bowel disease. TCRdb re-called the 5' RACE reads and shows each CDR3 protein once, DNA omitted. This sample's table reports approximately 400,000 distinct CDR3 sequences. Material for sequencing was blood. The receptors were sampled from a human donor with ulcerative colitis or Crohn's disease, or a healthy co-twin of an affected twin (not recorded which).

V and J are TRBV7-2 and TRBJ1-2; TCRdb outputs TRBD1, but without DNA this stays unchecked. Germline V gene lookup returns CDR1 SGHTA and CDR2 FQGNSA. The CDR3 runs 14 residues. The CDR3 sequence: CASSLSPDFYGYTF. Drawing the rest from reference TRBV7-2 and TRBJ1-2, the complete variable domain is GAGVSQSPSNKVTEKGKDVELRCDPISGHTALYWYRQSLGQGLEFLIYFQGNSAPDKSGLPSDRFSAERTGGSVSTLTIQRTQQEDSAVYLCASSLSPDFYGYTFGSGTRLTVV.

The V call is TRBV28, the J call TRBJ1-1; TCRdb lists TRBD1, though no DNA is available to test this call. The CDR3 is made up of 14 amino acids. CDR1 is MDHEN, CDR2 SYDVKM, per germline. This CDR3 is CASSIRGQGTEAFF.

The chain couples TRBV29-1 to TRBJ2-3; TCRdb names TRBD2, which stays unverified in the absence of DNA. There are 17 residues in the CDR3. Germline assignment: CDR1 SQVTM and CDR2 ANQGSEA. The CDR3 loop reads CSGRLAGALGSTDTQYF.

The V and J genes are TRBV30 and TRBJ1-4. Per germline, CDR1 GTSNPN and CDR2 SVGIG (reference sequence). The CDR3 sequence is 12 residues long. CDR3 in amino acids: CAWSQTNEKLFF.

The V gene is TRBV11-2, the J gene TRBJ2-2; TCRdb's D call of TRBD1 is untestable without DNA. Looked up from germline, CDR1 is SGHAT and CDR2 is FQNNGV. This CDR3 is 19 amino acids long. CDR3: CASSPHGPGQGLNTGELFF.

The chain has TRBV7-2 and TRBJ1-5; there is no DNA to check the TCRdb D call of TRBD1. The V gene's germline CDR1 is SGHTA and CDR2 FQGNSA. The CDR3 is made up of 15 amino acids. CDR3 residues: CASSLGMGGSQPQHF.

The V and J genes are TRBV12-3 or TRBV12-4 and TRBJ1-2; TCRdb selects TRBD1, and the lack of DNA leaves this call unchecked. The length of the CDR3 is 15 residues. CDR3 sequence reads: CASSLTGGLPYGYTF.

This CDR3 is CSVELDGYEQYF. The chain uses TRBV29-1 and TRBJ2-7. The length of the CDR3 is 12 residues. Per the germline V gene, CDR1 is SQVTM and CDR2 is ANQGSEA.

The chain carries TRBV20-1 and TRBJ2-1; the D gene TCRdb calls, TRBD2, cannot be checked with no DNA. The CDR3 covers 16 residues. Germline CDR1 and CDR2: DFQATT and SNEGSKA (reference sequence). CDR3 amino acids: CSAPHTGTSDYNEQFF.

V gene TRBV29-1 combines with J gene TRBJ2-1; TCRdb's D call, TRBD1, is unchecked because there is no DNA. This CDR3 has 17 residues. Germline assignment: CDR1 SQVTM and CDR2 ANQGSEA. The CDR3 loop is CSVSRDRGVKRGNEQFF.

This chain connects TRBV6-6 to TRBJ1-4; TCRdb calls TRBD1, which cannot be checked without DNA. Germline V lookup: CDR1 MNHNY, CDR2 SVGAGI (reference sequence). The length of the CDR3 is 14 residues. The CDR3 is CASSPGINHEKLFF.

V and J are TRBV19 and TRBJ1-2; TCRdb names TRBD1, which stays unverified in the absence of DNA. There are 15 residues in the CDR3. Germline lookup yields CDR1 LNHDA and CDR2 SQIVND (reference sequence). This CDR3 reads CASSIGMGRSYGYTF. The full variable domain, with the rest looked up from reference TRBV19 and TRBJ1-2, is DGGITQSPKYLFRKEGQNVTLSCEQNLNHDAMYWYRQDPGQGLRLIYYSQIVNDFQKGDIAEGYSVSREKKESFPLTVTSAQKNPTAFYLCASSIGMGRSYGYTFGSGTRLTVV.

The rearrangement uses TRBV7-3 and TRBJ2-2; TCRdb selects TRBD1, and the lack of DNA leaves this call unchecked. The germline V gene encodes CDR1 SGHTA and CDR2 FQGTGA. The CDR3 length is 17 residues. CDR3: CASSLKGQGANTGELFF.

The chain links TRBV27 to TRBJ1-6; the TRBD1 assignment by TCRdb is unverifiable without DNA. Germline values: CDR1 MNHEY, CDR2 SMNVEV (reference sequence). The CDR3 length is 14 residues. Here the CDR3 reads CASSFRGSDSPLHF.

The rearrangement links TRBV6-1 to TRBJ1-1; TCRdb proposes TRBD1, but this gene call is untestable without DNA. Looked up from germline, CDR1 is MNHNS and CDR2 is SASEGT. CDR3 length equals 13 residues. CDR3 region: CASSEGTGLEAFF.

The rearrangement links TRBV7-9 to TRBJ2-2; checking the TCRdb D call of TRBD1 is not possible without DNA. This CDR3 is 15 amino acids long. The germline CDR1 and CDR2 sequences are SEHNR and FQNEAQ (reference sequence). CDR3 protein: CASSLMGMGAGELFF.

CDR3 in amino acids: CASSLDRDRSPLHF. The J gene is TRBJ1-6, the V gene TRBV7-2; TCRdb proposes TRBD1, but this gene call is untestable without DNA. This CDR3 region has 14 residues. Germline V gene lookup returns CDR1 SGHTA and CDR2 FQGNSA.

The V gene is TRBV7-2, the J gene TRBJ2-7; TCRdb selects TRBD1, and the lack of DNA leaves this call unchecked. The CDR3 length is 13 residues. Germline loops: CDR1 SGHTA, CDR2 FQGNSA. The CDR3: CASSLVGGAEQYF. The whole variable domain, remainder taken from reference TRBV7-2 and TRBJ2-7, is GAGVSQSPSNKVTEKGKDVELRCDPISGHTALYWYRQSLGQGLEFLIYFQGNSAPDKSGLPSDRFSAERTGGSVSTLTIQRTQQEDSAVYLCASSLVGGAEQYFGPGTRLTVT.

The chain is built from TRBV3-1 and TRBJ1-2; TCRdb proposes TRBD1, but this gene call is untestable without DNA. The CDR3 extends over 16 amino acids. Germline CDR1 reads LGHDT; CDR2 reads YNNKEL (reference sequence). The CDR3 protein is CASSQDRGIPSYGYTF.

The rearrangement links TRBV28 to TRBJ2-7; as DNA is missing, the TRBD2 call by TCRdb cannot be tested. Germline CDR1 MDHEN, CDR2 SYDVKM. This CDR3 comprises 15 residues. The chain's CDR3 is CASSSGLATPYEQYF.

This rearrangement joins TRBV12-3 or TRBV12-4 to TRBJ1-1. The CDR3 is 15 residues long. CDR3 loop: CASSFLGRVNTEAFF.

CDR3: CAISEGRGGYEQYF. The chain combines TRBV10-3 with TRBJ2-7; without DNA, the TCRdb call of TRBD1 cannot be checked. CDR3 length equals 14 residues. CDR1 ENHRY and CDR2 SYGVKD come from the germline V gene.